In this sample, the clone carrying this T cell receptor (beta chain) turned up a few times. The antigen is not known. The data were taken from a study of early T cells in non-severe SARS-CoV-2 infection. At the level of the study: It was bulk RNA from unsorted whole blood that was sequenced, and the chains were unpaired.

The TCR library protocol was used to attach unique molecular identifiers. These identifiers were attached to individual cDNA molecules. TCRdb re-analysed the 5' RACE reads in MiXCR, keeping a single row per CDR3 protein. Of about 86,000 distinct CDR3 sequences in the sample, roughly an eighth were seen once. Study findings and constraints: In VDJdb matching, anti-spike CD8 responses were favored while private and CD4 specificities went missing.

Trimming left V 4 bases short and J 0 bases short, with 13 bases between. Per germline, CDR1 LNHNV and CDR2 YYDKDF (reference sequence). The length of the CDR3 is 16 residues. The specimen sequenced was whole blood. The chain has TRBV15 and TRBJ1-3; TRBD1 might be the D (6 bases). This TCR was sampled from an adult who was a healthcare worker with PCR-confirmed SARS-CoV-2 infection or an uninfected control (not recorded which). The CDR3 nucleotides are TGTGCCACCAGCAAGGGGACAATGAGCTCTGGAAACACCATATATTTT. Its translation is CATSKGTMSSGNTIYF.